These 12 T cell receptor beta chains originate from one sample sequenced in a study of T cells in Graves' hyperthyroidism and ophthalmopathy. Authors of the study amplified TCR beta CDR3 regions from RNA transcripts. The TCR CDR3 was amplified in a first-round RT-PCR using the HTBI primer set. MiXCR was run by TCRdb on the multiplex PCR reads, yielding one entry per CDR3 protein. The sample has over 500,000 distinct CDR3 sequences, roughly 45% seen once. The sequencing input was peripheral blood or thyroid tissue (not recorded which). The receptor source for this set is an adult woman with Graves' disease, either hyperthyroidism or ophthalmopathy (not recorded which).

The chain has TRBV7-9 and TRBJ1-2; maybe TRBD1 (5 bases). The CDR3 contains 12 residues. Germline V gene lookup returns CDR1 SEHNR and CDR2 FQNEAQ (reference sequence). Trimming cost V 6 bases and J 13 bases, with 18 bases left between them. CDR3 in amino acids: CASRTDGMFLTF. The DNA of the CDR3 is TGTGCCAGCAGGACAGACGGGATGTTCCTCACCTTC.

The chain is built from TRBV7-9 and TRBJ2-7; perhaps TRBD2 as D (5 bases). The V end lost 2 bases, the J end lost 6 bases, and 14 bases lay between the germline ends. Germline CDR1 reads SEHNR; CDR2 reads FQNEAQ (reference sequence). This CDR3 has 14 residues. CDR3 sequence reads: CASSLPGKASEQYF. The CDR3 DNA reads TGTGCCAGCAGCTTACCGGGGAAGGCCTCCGAGCAGTACTTC.

With regard to this clonotype: At one boundary the junction diverges from the germline segment, which might be a read error. This sequence joins TRBV6-2 or TRBV6-3 and TRBJ1-1; possibly TRBD1 for D (6 bases). Germline V gene sequence: CDR1 MNHEY, CDR2 SVGEGT. The CDR3 is made up of 13 amino acids. Written as DNA, the CDR3 is TGCGCCAGCAGGATCACAGGGAATACCGAAGCTTTCTTT. Its translation is CASRITGNTEAFF.

This clonotype was counted many times. The rearrangement links TRBV2 to TRBJ1-6; 7 nucleotides align to TRBD1. CDR3 length: 12 amino acids. The ends lost 10 bases at V and 19 bases at J; junction bases unmatched: 16. CDR1 and CDR2 (germline): SNHLY, FYNNEI. The CDR3 nucleotides are TGTGCCACCGCTGAAGGCCGAGACAGGGTTCACTTT. This translates into CATAEGRDRVHF.

This clonotype was recorded many times. V usage is TRBV2 and J usage is TRBJ1-2, with 7 bases lining up with TRBD1. The CDR3 consists of 15 residues. CDR1 is SNHLY and CDR2 is FYNNEI in the germline V gene. Trimming at V came to 6 bases and at J to 8 bases, leaving 15 bases not matched to a gene. CDR3 DNA: TGTGCCAGCAGCTATACCACGGGGACAGTTTTCGGCTACACCTTC. As protein: CASSYTTGTVFGYTF.

This clonotype was picked up many times. This rearrangement joins TRBV7-9 to TRBJ2-7, with 8 bases identical to TRBD2. Losses at the gene ends were 5 bases for V and 0 bases for J; bases not matched to a gene: 9. Germline V CDR1 and CDR2: SEHNR, FQNEAQ (reference sequence). The CDR3 sequence is 16 residues long. The CDR3 is CASSHRGLAGSYEQYF. The DNA for the CDR3 is TGTGCCAGCAGCCACCGCGGACTAGCTGGCTCCTACGAGCAGTACTTC.

This chain links TRBV7-2 with TRBJ1-6; TRBD1 agrees at 9 bases. Trimming took 3 bases from V and 1 from J; bases not matched to a gene: 1. This CDR3 region has 16 residues. Per the germline V gene, CDR1 is SGHTA and CDR2 is FQGNSA. CDR3 nucleotides: TGTGCCAGCAGCTTGGGACAGGGTTCCTATAATTCACCCCTCCACTTT. Protein sequence: CASSLGQGSYNSPLHF.

The V call is TRBV20-1, the J call TRBJ2-7, with D possibly called TRBD1 or TRBD2 (5 bases each). CDR3 length: 15 residues. Per germline, CDR1 DFQATT and CDR2 SNEGSKA (reference sequence). The germline V and J ends were trimmed by 2 bases and 7 bases, with 21 bases remaining between them. The CDR3 nucleotides are TGCAGTGCTAGACCCGAAGGGACGTACCAGAGGGAGCAGTACTTC. This encodes CSARPEGTYQREQYF.

V is TRBV7-9 and J is TRBJ2-5; 8 nucleotides line up with TRBD1. The CDR3 is 15 amino acids. The ends lost 6 bases at V and 5 bases at J; junction bases unmatched: 11. Germline CDR1 SEHNR, CDR2 FQNEAQ (reference sequence). CDR3 amino acids: CASRGTGGLEETQYF. The CDR3 DNA is TGTGCCAGCAGAGGCACAGGGGGACTTGAGGAGACCCAGTACTTC.

The chain joins TRBV2 to TRBJ2-7; 8 nucleotides line up with TRBD2. Germline V lookup: CDR1 SNHLY, CDR2 FYNNEI. Trimming removed 6 bases from V and 0 bases from J; junction bases left unmatched: 16. This CDR3 is 18 amino acids long. The CDR3 DNA reads as TGTGCCAGCAGCTCGCTCGACGGGAGGGTCCCCAGCTCCTACGAGCAGTACTTC. It yields the protein CASSSLDGRVPSSYEQYF. The full variable domain, completed using reference TRBV2 and TRBJ2-7, is EPEVTQTPSHQVTQMGQEVILRCVPISNHLYFYWYRQILGQKVEFLVSFYNNEISEKSEIFDDQFSVERPDGSNFTLKIRSTKLEDSAMYFCASSSLDGRVPSSYEQYFGPGTRLTVT.

This sequence joins TRBV10-3 and TRBJ1-2; tentative D call: TRBD1 (6 bases). This CDR3 has 14 amino acids. The germline V and J ends were trimmed by 4 bases and 2 bases, with 11 bases remaining between them. Germline V lookup: CDR1 ENHRY, CDR2 SYGVKD. The CDR3 loop is CAISVGGGNYGYTF. The CDR3, as DNA: TGTGCCATCAGTGTGGGAGGGGGGAACTATGGCTACACCTTC.

V is TRBV10-3 and J is TRBJ2-5, with D perhaps being TRBD1 or TRBD2 (7 bases each). The V end was cut by 6 bases, the J end by 1 base, with 12 bases between. Germline V gene lookup returns CDR1 ENHRY and CDR2 SYGVKD. The CDR3 length is 14 residues. The CDR3 sequence: CAISLRGGQETQYF. CDR3 DNA sequence: TGTGCCATCAGCCTCAGGGGGGGCCAAGAGACCCAGTACTTC.